This T cell receptor (beta chain) was profiled in a study of T cell repertoires in cytomegalovirus infection. This clonotype has more than one count but fewer than ten. Its antigen remains unidentified. This CDR3 contains 14 residues. Germline values: CDR1 SGHVS, CDR2 FQNEAQ. With 2 bases removed from V and 4 bases from J, the gap between germline ends came to 8 bases. TCRdb re-called the reads with MiXCR, one entry per CDR3 protein. The profile shows some 680,000 distinct CDR3 sequences, 35% of them singletons. Study outcomes and limitations: Dominant in the ex vivo response were TCR beta clonotypes restricted by HLA-C and specific for CMV.

The chain employs TRBV7-8 and TRBJ2-2, with D perhaps matching TRBD1 (5 bases). The clonotype originates from a human donor in good health (CMV status not recorded). Some clones in this sample may be carry-over from other donors' samples. The sequencing sample was made of PBMCs. This chain's CDR3 is CASSLRQLTGELFF. In nucleotides, the CDR3 is TGTGCCAGCAGCTTAAGACAGCTCACCGGGGAGCTGTTTTTT.